The rows below give T cell receptor beta chains drawn from one sample of a study of shared clonotypes between healthy human individuals. Some clones are missing from TCRdb's copy, which holds only in-frame ones; the method was immunoSEQ multiplex PCR. The profile shows 950,000 to 1,100,000 clones, around three quarters of them singletons. Material for sequencing was memory CD4+ T cells from PBMCs. These receptors were taken from a man between 18 and 29 years old in good health. Some clones in this sample may be carry-over from other donors' samples. Both conserved end residues are part of each CDR3. The D gene is left open where the match is weak. Expanded clones are given a class, and other clones once, few, many or no size at all.

j_gene: TRBJ1-4; d_gene: .; abundance: many; v_gene: TRBV7-9; CDR3nt: TGTGCCAGCAGCTCGGGACAAAAGGATGAAAAACTGTTTTTT; CDR3aa: CASSSGQKDEKLFF
j_gene: TRBJ2-7; d_gene: .; abundance: .; v_gene: TRBV5-1; CDR3nt: TGCGCCAGCAGCTTGGCCCAGGGTCCCTACGAGCAGTACTTC; CDR3aa: CASSLAQGPYEQYF
j_gene: TRBJ1-2; d_gene: TRBD1; abundance: .; v_gene: TRBV29-1; CDR3nt: TGCAGCGTTTCCGGGACAGGGGGCGCGAATCACGGCTACACCTTC; CDR3aa: CSVSGTGGANHGYTF
j_gene: TRBJ2-7; d_gene: TRBD1; abundance: .; v_gene: TRBV18; CDR3nt: TGTGCCAGCTCTCGGACAGGCAGCTCCTACGAGCAGTACTTC; CDR3aa: CASSRTGSSYEQYF
j_gene: TRBJ2-1; d_gene: .; abundance: many; v_gene: TRBV28; CDR3nt: TGTGCCAGCACCGAATCGGGGCTTGGGGGACGTCAAGATGAGCAGTTCTTC; CDR3aa: CASTESGLGGRQDEQFF
j_gene: TRBJ2-1; d_gene: TRBD2; abundance: .; v_gene: TRBV7-3; CDR3nt: TGTGCCAGCAGTCAACGGACTAGCGGAGCCCCCAATGAGCAGTTCTTC; CDR3aa: CASSQRTSGAPNEQFF
j_gene: TRBJ1-1; d_gene: .; abundance: once; v_gene: TRBV27; CDR3nt: TGTGCCAGCAGTTCCCGACAGTCAATGAACACTGAAGCTTTCTTT; CDR3aa: CASSSRQSMNTEAFF
j_gene: TRBJ1-2; d_gene: .; abundance: .; v_gene: TRBV28; CDR3nt: TGTGCCAGCAGTACGACAGGCCGGTCCTCTTATGGCTACACCTTC; CDR3aa: CASSTTGRSSYGYTF
j_gene: TRBJ2-1; d_gene: TRBD2; abundance: .; v_gene: TRBV4-1; CDR3nt: TGCGCCAGCAGCCAGCCGGGCAGCGGGAGCCGCAATGAGCAGTTCTTC; CDR3aa: CASSQPGSGSRNEQFF
j_gene: TRBJ1-4; d_gene: TRBD1; abundance: once; v_gene: TRBV2; CDR3nt: TGTGCCAGCGAGGGACAGGGCGGCGAAAAACTGTTTTTT; CDR3aa: CASEGQGGEKLFF
j_gene: TRBJ1-6; d_gene: .; abundance: .; v_gene: TRBV4-3; CDR3nt: TGCGCCAGCAGCCAGGGGGGGGCGCTTTCACCCCTCCACTTT; CDR3aa: CASSQGGALSPLHF
j_gene: TRBJ2-1; d_gene: .; abundance: .; v_gene: TRBV6-6; CDR3nt: TGTGCCAGCAGCCAGGGACTGAACAATGAGCAGTTCTTC; CDR3aa: CASSQGLNNEQFF
j_gene: TRBJ2-7; d_gene: TRBD1; abundance: once; v_gene: TRBV2; CDR3nt: TGTGCCAGCAGTGCAGGGGGCGAGCAGTACTTC; CDR3aa: CASSAGGEQYF
j_gene: TRBJ2-1; d_gene: .; abundance: few; v_gene: TRBV7-8; CDR3nt: TGTGCCAGCAGCCCAAGCGGGCCCGTCTACAATGAGCAGTTCTTC; CDR3aa: CASSPSGPVYNEQFF
j_gene: TRBJ2-2; d_gene: TRBD1; abundance: few; v_gene: TRBV9; CDR3nt: TGTGCCAGCAGCACTCGACAGGGGGCGAACACCGGGGAGCTGTTTTTT; CDR3aa: CASSTRQGANTGELFF
j_gene: TRBJ2-6; d_gene: TRBD1; abundance: .; v_gene: TRBV28; CDR3nt: TGTGCCAGCACCCCAACGGGACAGGGGGGGCCTGGGGCCAACGTCCTGACTTTC; CDR3aa: CASTPTGQGGPGANVLTF
j_gene: TRBJ2-3; d_gene: TRBD2; abundance: .; v_gene: TRBV11-3; CDR3nt: TGTGCCAGCAGCCCTAGCGGGGGGGATACGCAGTATTTT; CDR3aa: CASSPSGGDTQYF
j_gene: TRBJ2-6; d_gene: .; abundance: .; v_gene: TRBV30; CDR3nt: TGTGCCTGGGACAGCGCGGGGGCCAACGTCCTGACTTTC; CDR3aa: CAWDSAGANVLTF
j_gene: TRBJ2-6; d_gene: TRBD1; abundance: .; v_gene: TRBV10-3; CDR3nt: TGTGCCATCAGCGATAGACCGGGACAGGCCCGCTCTGGGGCCAACGTCCTGACTTTC; CDR3aa: CAISDRPGQARSGANVLTF
j_gene: TRBJ2-1; d_gene: TRBD2; abundance: .; v_gene: TRBV11-2; CDR3nt: TGTGCCAGCAGCTTAGAACTAGCGGGAGGTGGTGAGCAGTTCTTC; CDR3aa: CASSLELAGGGEQFF
j_gene: TRBJ2-1; d_gene: TRBD2; abundance: few; v_gene: TRBV14; CDR3nt: TGTGCCAGCAGCCAAGATAGACTAGCGGGAGGTAGTGAGCAGTTCTTC; CDR3aa: CASSQDRLAGGSEQFF